The sequence of this TCR beta chain was determined in a study of kidney transplant recipient with SARS-CoV-2 infection (dated by TCRdb to 2020 to 2022). The CDR3 starts with the cysteine, ends with the phenylalanine, and has 13 residues. Only the CDR3 DNA is retained, 39 bases long and in frame from the first base. The junction shows trimming of 4 bases on V and 5 bases on J, plus 12 bases between the germline ends. The germline V gene (reference sequence) provides CDR1 SEHNR and CDR2 FQNEAQ. According to the study, the label for this sample's time point signals: pre-pandemic baseline sample and day 111 after first positive SARS-CoV-2 test. Sequencing relied on an Illumina MiSeq. Profiling of the peripheral T cell repertoire targeted human TCRbeta genes. As for the original processing: Beta-binomial modelling was applied to test for differential clonotype abundance so that variability over time was accounted for. Expanded clonotypes were checked against the ImmuneCODE reference database of SARS-CoV-2-associated TCRs and mapped to regions of the viral genome. Additional repertoire analyses examined TRBV gene usage, CDR3 length, CDR3 amino acid overlap between time points, distributions of clonotype abundance, and Jaccard similarity. TCRdb redid the processing of the public reads, applying fastp at Q25 and MiXCR, and retained in-frame beta chains. Merged by CDR3 protein, the rows form single entries marked with the most common genes and DNA. The V and J calls shown here were made by TCRdb, not taken from the authors' results. A total of 200,000 to 300,000 distinct CDR3 sequences appear in this sample, 25% to 35% of them only once. The biggest ten clones account for 6% to 8.5% of the sample.

This clonotype has ten or more counts. Its cognate antigen has yet to be identified. The input lacks base qualities; no much larger clone sits a single base away. The sequencing here drew on a blood sample, taken at baseline and between days 110 and 120 from a kidney transplant recipient. This clonotype was obtained from a male patient in his thirties who had COVID-19 and was a kidney transplant recipient. Some T cells seen after a transplant may have their origin in the graft donor. The rearranged segments are TRBV7-9 and TRBJ2-7, with the identity of the D gene unclear. The CDR3 is CASSSILLDEQYF. The DNA reads as follows: TGTGCCAGCAGCTCCATCTTGTTGGACGAGCAGTACTTC.